The 20 T cell receptor beta chains given below trace back to one sample, sequenced in a study of blood T cell repertoires in COVID-19. Repertoires were generated with immunoSEQ multiplex PCR, while TCRdb's copy carries only in-frame clones and drops some. The sample holds under 200,000 clones, 70% to 90% seen once. The specimen was PBMCs or T cells enriched from blood (not recorded which). All receptors derive from a woman aged 45-60 years who had recovered from COVID-19.

The CDR3 reads CATQERGDYNEQFF. In DNA form, the CDR3 reads TGTGCCACGCAGGAGCGGGGGGACTACAATGAGCAGTTCTTC. The gene calls are TRBV18 and TRBJ2-1; the match to TRBD2 covers 9 bases. The CDR3 spans 14 residues. The germline CDR1 and CDR2 sequences are KGHSH and LQKENI. The V gene end was trimmed by 10 bases and the J gene end by 3 bases; junction bases not matched to a gene: 7. Based on the CDR3 plus reference TRBV18 and TRBJ2-1, the full variable domain is NAGVMQNPRHLVRRRGQEARLRCSPMKGHSHVYWYRQLPEEGLKFMVYLQKENIIDESGMPKERFSAEFPKEGPSILRIQQVVRGDSAAYFCATQERGDYNEQFFGPGTRLTVL.

The table lists this clone with a count of one. The CDR3 sequence: CASSPAGQGVGYTF. The CDR3 DNA follows: TGTGCCAGCAGTCCGGCCGGACAGGGGGTTGGCTACACCTTC. J is TRBJ1-2 and V is TRBV16; 10 bases match TRBD1. CDR3 length: 14 residues. After removal of 6 bases from V and 7 bases from J, the junction contained 8 bases not matched to a gene. Looked up from germline, CDR1 is KGHSY and CDR2 is FQNENV.

This chain joins TRBV7-2 and TRBJ2-7, with TRBD2 matching 7 bases. This CDR3 region has 15 residues. Trimming took 2 bases from V and 0 from J; bases not matched to a gene: 4. Germline V CDR1 and CDR2: SGHTA, FQGNSA. CDR3 in amino acids: CASSLRGVSSYEQYF. The DNA for the CDR3 is TGTGCCAGCAGCTTACGGGGGGTTAGCTCCTACGAGCAGTACTTC.

This clone has just one count. This chain connects TRBV9 to TRBJ1-4; a weak D match, TRBD1 (6 bases). Germline CDR1 SGDLS, CDR2 YYNGEE. The ends were cut back, 0 bases at V and 8 bases at J, with 17 bases in the middle. CDR3 length: 16 amino acids. The CDR3 DNA sequence: TGTGCCAGCAGCGTAGCTCTGGGACATACGGACGAAAAACTGTTTTTT. Translated: CASSVALGHTDEKLFF.

The chain is built from TRBV6-5 and TRBJ1-5; TRBD1 agrees at 7 bases. The junction had 8 bases not matched to a gene; V was cut back by 4 bases and J by 2 bases. CDR3 length: 16 amino acids. Germline loops: CDR1 MNHEY, CDR2 SVGAGI. The CDR3 here is CASSSRQGTGNQPQHF. CDR3 nucleotide sequence: TGTGCCAGCAGTTCCCGACAGGGAACGGGCAATCAGCCCCAGCATTTT.

This clone was found once. The gene calls are TRBV3-1 (or the pseudogene TRBV3-2) and TRBJ1-1, with no clear D. Germline assignment: CDR1 LGHDT and CDR2 YNNKEL (reference sequence). V dropped 5 bases and J dropped 1 base, with 20 bases sitting between them. The CDR3 runs 17 residues. The CDR3 loop reads CASSSPTSQAGNTEAFF. The DNA of the CDR3 is TGTGCCAGCAGCTCACCGACATCTCAGGCTGGGAACACTGAAGCTTTCTTT.

The V call is TRBV27, the J call TRBJ1-4; D not resolved. Trimming stripped 6 bases from V and 7 bases from J, with 12 bases between. The CDR3 totals 13 residues. Germline V gene data show CDR1 as MNHEY and CDR2 as SMNVEV (reference sequence). The DNA for the CDR3 is TGTGCCAGCAGCCCACTTAGAACTGAAAAACTGTTTTTT. Residues: CASSPLRTEKLFF.

The J gene is TRBJ2-7, the V gene TRBV19, with 10 bases that match TRBD2. V lost 2 bases and J lost 0; bases outside the gene matches: 19. Germline V gene lookup returns CDR1 LNHDA and CDR2 SQIVND (reference sequence). The CDR3 extends over 21 amino acids. CDR3 coding DNA: TGTGCCAGTAGTATACTCTCTCAGGGGCAGCGGGGGGGCCCTAACTCCTACGAGCAGTACTTC. It translates to CASSILSQGQRGGPNSYEQYF.

This sequence joins TRBV7-2 and TRBJ2-1; 14 bases line up with TRBD2. Germline CDR1 and CDR2: SGHTA and FQGNSA. Trimming took 5 bases from V and 6 from J; bases not matched to a gene: 12. CDR3 length: 18 residues. The CDR3 nucleotides read TGTGCCAGCAGCCCCCCGGGACTAGCGGGGGTTGGGTCCAATGAGCAGTTCTTC. Translating gives CASSPPGLAGVGSNEQFF.

V is TRBV4-1 and J is TRBJ2-1; TRBD2 might be the D (5 bases). This CDR3 spans 13 amino acids. Trimming took 9 bases from V and 0 from J, leaving 9 bases between them. The V gene's germline CDR1 is MGHRA and CDR2 YSYEKL. The CDR3 nucleotides are TGCGCCAGTTCGCGGGTCTCCTACAATGAGCAGTTCTTC. Protein product: CASSRVSYNEQFF.

Of note for this clone: A read error may account for a junction end that differs from germline. The rearrangement links TRBV7-7 to TRBJ2-2; tentatively, D is TRBD1 (5 bases). The CDR3 extends over 15 amino acids. CDR1 SSHAT and CDR2 FNYEAQ come from the germline V gene (reference sequence). The CDR3 sequence is CASSFGQGRTGELFF. The CDR3, as DNA: TGTGCTAGCAGCTTCGGGCAGGGTCGGACCGGGGAGCTGTTTTTT.

This chain joins TRBV2 and TRBJ2-2, with TRBD2 identical over 7 bases. V trimming: 4 bases; J trimming: 5 bases; junction bases outside the gene matches: 10. The length of the CDR3 is 16 residues. Germline CDR1 and CDR2: SNHLY and FYNNEI. The CDR3 loop is CASSVGEWGGTGELFF. The CDR3 nucleotides are TGTGCCAGCAGTGTGGGAGAATGGGGGGGTACCGGGGAGCTGTTTTTT.

V gene TRBV7-2 combines with J gene TRBJ1-1, with a tentative D call TRBD1 (6 bases). The V end lost 2 bases, the J end lost 2 bases, and 18 bases lay between the germline ends. The CDR3 contains 17 residues. Germline V gene sequence: CDR1 SGHTA, CDR2 FQGNSA. CDR3 sequence (DNA): TGTGCCAGCAGCTTAAGGGGGGGCGGCTCTAGAAACACTGAAGCTTTCTTT. Its protein product is CASSLRGGGSRNTEAFF.

This clone was found a few times. The CDR3 DNA follows: TGTGCCAGCTACCTCGGGAAGTACTACGAGCAGTACTTC. Translated, it gives CASYLGKYYEQYF. The chain uses TRBV7-2 and TRBJ2-7; D perhaps matches TRBD2 (5 bases). The CDR3 extends over 13 amino acids. The germline V and J ends were trimmed by 8 bases and 3 bases, with 14 bases remaining between them. CDR1 and CDR2 (germline): SGHTA, FQGNSA.

The CDR3 sequence: CSVHNEAFF. DNA of the CDR3: TGCAGCGTCCACAACGAAGCTTTCTTT. This chain links TRBV29-1 with TRBJ1-1; D is unresolved. The CDR3 is made up of 9 amino acids. Trimming removed 6 bases from V and 8 bases from J, with 7 bases in between. CDR1 and CDR2 from the germline V gene are SQVTM and ANQGSEA.

The V gene is TRBV5-1, the J gene TRBJ2-5; D is unresolved. Germline CDR1 reads SGHRS; CDR2 reads YFSETQ. There are 14 residues in the CDR3. Trimming left V 4 bases short and J 2 bases short, with 12 bases between. The CDR3 DNA sequence: TGCGCCAGCAGCCTTCAAGTCGGTCAAGAGACCCAGTACTTC. This codes for CASSLQVGQETQYF. The full variable domain, with the rest looked up from reference TRBV5-1 and TRBJ2-5, is KAGVTQTPRYLIKTRGQQVTLSCSPISGHRSVSWYQQTPGQGLQFLFEYFSETQRNKGNFPGRFSGRQFSNSRSEMNVSTLELGDSALYLCASSLQVGQETQYFGPGTRLLVL.

This chain connects TRBV5-1 to TRBJ2-5; 7 positions match TRBD1. CDR1 is SGHRS and CDR2 is YFSETQ in the germline V gene. The trim removed 0 bases at V and 4 bases at J, leaving 0 bases unmatched. The CDR3 consists of 13 residues. The CDR3 is CASSLAGGETQYF. Written as DNA, the CDR3 is TGCGCCAGCAGCTTGGCAGGGGGAGAGACCCAGTACTTC.

The chain carries TRBV5-1 and TRBJ2-1, with 11 bases identical to TRBD2. There are 15 residues in the CDR3. Germline lookup yields CDR1 SGHRS and CDR2 YFSETQ. V was clipped by 2 bases and J by 8 bases; unmatched bases: 6. CDR3 nucleotides: TGCGCCAGCAGCTTCCTAGCGGGGGGCCGGGATGAGCAGTTCTTC. Encoded protein: CASSFLAGGRDEQFF. The variable domain in full, with the rest retrieved from reference TRBV5-1 and TRBJ2-1, is KAGVTQTPRYLIKTRGQQVTLSCSPISGHRSVSWYQQTPGQGLQFLFEYFSETQRNKGNFPGRFSGRQFSNSRSEMNVSTLELGDSALYLCASSFLAGGRDEQFFGPGTRLTVL.

This chain uses TRBV4-2 with TRBJ2-1; 8 bases are a match to TRBD2. V shed 4 bases, J shed 0 bases, and the junction held 5 bases outside the gene matches. The CDR3 extends over 16 amino acids. Germline V gene data show CDR1 as LGHNA and CDR2 as YNFKEQ. CDR3 residues: CASSPQAGDSYNEQFF. CDR3 bases: TGTGCCAGCAGCCCACAAGCGGGGGACTCCTACAATGAGCAGTTCTTC.

The rearrangement joins TRBV30 to TRBJ2-1; 12 bases are a match to TRBD2. This CDR3 spans 14 amino acids. Germline CDR1 is GTSNPN and CDR2 is SVGIG (reference sequence). J gave up 7 bases and V 4 bases, and 5 bases lay outside the gene matches. In nucleotides, the CDR3 is TGTGCCTGGACTAGCGGGGGGGCAAGGAATGAGCAGTTCTTC. This encodes CAWTSGGARNEQFF.